This T cell receptor (beta chain) is from a study of cytomegalovirus exposure and HLA in healthy donors. Note on this clone: What it binds is not known.

General study findings and limits: The HLA-A and HLA-B alleles of most subjects were reportedly predicted accurately from TCR beta sequences. Most TCRs appeared rarely, but some public TCRs recurred in many donors. It was taken for granted in presence/absence analyses that sequencing depth across donors was roughly uniform. Association of fewer than 20,000 TCR beta sequences with HLA alleles was found at 0.05 false discovery rate in a later analysis.

It was with 60 Vbeta and 13 Jbeta primers that the PCR ran. Assay: immunoSEQ multiplex PCR; the TCRdb copy retains only in-frame clones and omits some. Found here are around 120,000 clones, about 86% of them singletons; the top ten hold about 3.8%. The material sequenced was PBMCs. The TCR comes from a woman aged 25 to 39 in good health and CMV-seronegative.

CDR3 nucleotides: TGTGCCAGCAGCACTAGAGGAAGCACAGATACGCAGTATTTT. It translates to CASSTRGSTDTQYF. V and J are TRBV27 and TRBJ2-3, with a weak D call TRBD2 (5 bases). CDR3 length: 14 amino acids. Looked up from germline, CDR1 is MNHEY and CDR2 is SMNVEV (reference sequence). V lost 6 bases and J 0 bases, leaving 10 bases between the germline ends.